Shown below are 20 T cell receptor beta chains from a single sample sequenced in a study of T cells in Graves' hyperthyroidism and ophthalmopathy. From RNA transcripts, TCR beta CDR3 regions were amplified. The TCR CDR3 first-round RT-PCR relied on the HTBI primer set. In TCRdb, the multiplex PCR reads were re-called with MiXCR into one record per CDR3 protein. In the table there are nearly 750,000 distinct CDR3 sequences, about 35% of which are singletons. The sample was blood. The receptors here all came from a woman aged 40 to 50 with Graves' hyperthyroidism.

This chain uses TRBV29-1 with TRBJ1-6; 7 positions agree with TRBD1. Germline assignment: CDR1 SQVTM and CDR2 ANQGSEA. Trimming cost V 3 bases and J 14 bases; bases outside gene matches: 4. The CDR3 sequence is 11 residues long. As DNA, the CDR3 is TGCAGCGTTGACGACAGGGCAACCCTCCACTTT. As protein: CSVDDRATLHF.

Details on this clonotype: A much larger clone lies one base from this, so it may be a read error. This chain links TRBV7-2 with TRBJ2-7; no reliable D call. V dropped 11 bases and J dropped 2 bases, with 19 bases sitting between them. The CDR3 runs to 14 residues. The germline V gene encodes CDR1 SGHTA and CDR2 FQGNSA. CDR3 in DNA: TGTGCCGGCGAGGCCCGAGCGTTTCCCTACGAGCAGTACTTC. Translation: CAGEARAFPYEQYF. Complete variable domain (other parts from reference TRBV7-2 and TRBJ2-7): GAGVSQSPSNKVTEKGKDVELRCDPISGHTALYWYRQSLGQGLEFLIYFQGNSAPDKSGLPSDRFSAERTGGSVSTLTIQRTQQEDSAVYLCAGEARAFPYEQYFGPGTRLTVT.

Ten or more counts support this clonotype. J is TRBJ1-1 and V is TRBV7-9, with D possibly being TRBD1 (5 bases). The CDR3 loop spans 14 amino acids. The V end was cut by 3 bases, the J end by 1 base, with 9 bases between. Germline values: CDR1 SEHNR, CDR2 FQNEAQ (reference sequence). Here the CDR3 reads CASSFRDSNTEAFF. In DNA form, the CDR3 reads TGTGCCAGCAGCTTTCGGGACTCGAACACTGAAGCTTTCTTT.

Notes on this clonotype: The final CDR3 position lacks the conserved phenylalanine or tryptophan, pointing to a likely read error. The gene calls are TRBV7-2 and TRBJ1-6, with D perhaps matching TRBD1 (6 bases). Germline CDR1 SGHTA, CDR2 FQGNSA. V was clipped by 2 bases and J by 10 bases, with 15 bases between them. This CDR3 has 15 amino acids. Written as DNA, the CDR3 is TGTGCCAGCAGCTTACTCGGACAGAGCAGGTCACCCCTCCACCTT. Translated: CASSLLGQSRSPLHL.

The chain combines TRBV7-2 with TRBJ2-5; D is possibly TRBD1 (6 bases). Germline lookup yields CDR1 SGHTA and CDR2 FQGNSA. V gave up 5 bases and J gave up 0 bases, with 13 bases separating them. The CDR3 has 15 residues. CDR3 sequence: CASSLGTYYQETQYF. The CDR3 bases are TGTGCCAGCAGCCTCGGGACATATTACCAAGAGACCCAGTACTTC. Full variable domain (missing parts from reference TRBV7-2 and TRBJ2-5): GAGVSQSPSNKVTEKGKDVELRCDPISGHTALYWYRQSLGQGLEFLIYFQGNSAPDKSGLPSDRFSAERTGGSVSTLTIQRTQQEDSAVYLCASSLGTYYQETQYFGPGTRLLVL.

This clonotype was seen repeatedly, ten times or more. The chain combines TRBV29-1 with TRBJ2-7; 9 bases are a match to TRBD1. J was trimmed by 3 bases and V by 6 bases; bases with no gene match: 6. This CDR3 is built from 13 residues. Germline CDR1 is SQVTM and CDR2 is ANQGSEA. CDR3 sequence reads: CSVVRDRDYEQYF. In DNA form, the CDR3 reads TGCAGCGTCGTCCGGGACAGGGACTACGAGCAGTACTTC.

This clonotype was picked up a small number of times. This sequence joins TRBV4-3 and TRBJ1-3; D gene unclear. The V and J ends lost 0 bases and 1 base respectively, with 13 bases between them. CDR1 and CDR2 (germline): LGHNA, YSLEER. This CDR3 is 17 amino acids long. CDR3 sequence reads: CASSQESAGISGNTIYF. DNA of the CDR3: TGCGCCAGCAGCCAAGAGAGTGCGGGGATATCTGGAAACACCATATATTTT.

The chain carries TRBV6-6 and TRBJ2-2; 8 bases line up with TRBD1. Germline V gene data show CDR1 as MNHNY and CDR2 as SVGAGI (reference sequence). V was pared by 2 bases and J by 6 bases, with 14 bases of the junction left unmatched. This CDR3 contains 18 residues. CDR3 nucleotide sequence: TGTGCCAGCAGTTACAGTTACAGACAGGGGAGATTACCCGGGGAGCTGTTTTTT. Amino acid sequence: CASSYSYRQGRLPGELFF.

This clonotype appeared a few times. The J gene is TRBJ2-3, the V gene TRBV7-2; perhaps D is TRBD1 or TRBD2 (6 bases each). Germline CDR1 SGHTA, CDR2 FQGNSA. The CDR3 is 13 residues long. The V gene lost 6 bases and the J gene lost 6 bases, with 13 bases spanning the gap. CDR3 loop: CASRPPGADTQYF. CDR3 DNA sequence: TGTGCCAGCAGACCCCCGGGGGCTGATACGCAGTATTTT.

The chain is built from TRBV29-1 and TRBJ2-7; D is unresolved. The DNA end is a closer match to TRBJ2-1, so the J assignment may be wrong. The CDR3 runs 12 residues. Germline loops: CDR1 SQVTM, CDR2 ANQGSEA. The CDR3 spells CSVPPRDNEQFF. The CDR3 DNA is TGCAGCGTCCCACCCCGCGACAATGAGCAGTTCTTC.

This chain links TRBV5-1 with TRBJ2-2, with TRBD1 identical over 9 bases. The CDR3 covers 15 residues. Trimming took 1 base from V and 4 from J; bases not matched to a gene: 2. The V gene's germline CDR1 is SGHRS and CDR2 YFSETQ. CDR3 bases: TGCGCCAGCAGCTTGACAGGGGGCGGCACCGGGGAGCTGTTTTTT. Amino acid sequence: CASSLTGGGTGELFF.

This clonotype was seen many times. The chain joins TRBV2 to TRBJ1-5; D not resolved. The germline V gene encodes CDR1 SNHLY and CDR2 FYNNEI. The CDR3 length is 15 residues. V lost 3 bases, J lost 4 bases, and 13 bases lay in between. CDR3 bases: TGTGCCAGCAGTGATCTTGAGGTACCGAATCAGCCCCAGCATTTT. Encoded protein: CASSDLEVPNQPQHF.

This clonotype was observed many times. The genes are TRBV19 and TRBJ2-7; 7 bases map to TRBD2. There are 15 residues in the CDR3. Trimming at V came to 6 bases and at J to 5 bases, leaving 13 bases not matched to a gene. The germline V gene has CDR1 LNHDA and CDR2 SQIVND (reference sequence). CDR3 sequence (DNA): TGTGCCAGTAGCATTTCCGGGGGGATGACGAACGAGCAGTACTTC. This sequence encodes CASSISGGMTNEQYF.

The genes are TRBV20-1 and TRBJ1-2; the D gene is possibly TRBD1 (5 bases). Trimming cost V 5 bases and J 2 bases, with 33 bases left between them. This CDR3 is 20 amino acids long. Germline V lookup: CDR1 DFQATT, CDR2 SNEGSKA (reference sequence). The CDR3 sequence is CSAPLGARTRSTENNYGYTF. The CDR3 bases are TGCAGTGCTCCCCTAGGGGCCCGCACCCGATCGACCGAGAACAACTATGGCTACACCTTC.

A few counts support this clonotype. The chain is built from TRBV19 and TRBJ1-5; D perhaps matches TRBD1 (5 bases). Germline V lookup: CDR1 LNHDA, CDR2 SQIVND (reference sequence). The CDR3 consists of 17 residues. Trimming stripped 2 bases from V and 2 bases from J, with 16 bases between. The CDR3 sequence: CASSISYRGRGNQPQHF. The DNA of the CDR3 is TGTGCCAGTAGTATATCGTATCGGGGCAGGGGCAATCAGCCCCAGCATTTT. Combining the CDR3 with reference TRBV19 and TRBJ1-5 gives the whole variable domain DGGITQSPKYLFRKEGQNVTLSCEQNLNHDAMYWYRQDPGQGLRLIYYSQIVNDFQKGDIAEGYSVSREKKESFPLTVTSAQKNPTAFYLCASSISYRGRGNQPQHFGDGTRLSIL.

This clonotype was detected ten times or more. This chain uses TRBV10-3 with TRBJ2-5, with 8 bases lining up with TRBD1. The germline CDR1 and CDR2 sequences are ENHRY and SYGVKD. CDR3 length: 19 residues. Unmatched junction bases numbered 18, after V lost 1 base and J lost 5 bases. The CDR3, as DNA: TGTGCCATCAGTGAGTTCGAGACCGCCGGGACAGGATACGCGGAGACCCAGTACTTC. Amino acids: CAISEFETAGTGYAETQYF.

The V gene is TRBV7-2, the J gene TRBJ2-3; D may be TRBD1 or TRBD2 (5 bases each). V lost 5 bases and J lost 0, with 21 bases in between. CDR1 is SGHTA, CDR2 FQGNSA, per germline. This CDR3 comprises 18 residues. CDR3 sequence: CASSQDISLGVSTDTQYF. DNA of the CDR3: TGTGCCAGCAGCCAAGATATTAGCCTGGGGGTCAGCACAGATACGCAGTATTTT.

About this clonotype itself: It is unclear where the CDR3 begins or ends on the DNA, so no DNA is shown, and the CDR3 is as TCRdb lists it. CDR3 sequence reads: CASHLLANVLTFGAGTGELFF. The rearrangement links TRBV7-9 to TRBJ2-2; the table's TRBD1 call for D was not verified on the DNA. Germline V gene data show CDR1 as SEHNR and CDR2 as FQNEAQ (reference sequence). The CDR3 comprises 21 residues, both ends counted.

With respect to this clonotype: Relative to the germline gene, one junction end is altered; a read error may explain this. CDR3 coding DNA: TGTGCCAGCAGCTTAGGCCTGGCGGGGGCATCCGGAAACACCACATATTTT. Its protein product is CASSLGLAGASGNTTYF. The rearrangement joins TRBV13 to TRBJ1-3; D perhaps matches TRBD1 (6 bases). The germline V gene has CDR1 PRHDT and CDR2 FYEKMQ (reference sequence). This CDR3 is built from 17 residues.

V usage is TRBV2 and J usage is TRBJ1-1; possible D gene TRBD1, 6 bases. The CDR3 consists of 16 residues. From germline, CDR1 is SNHLY and CDR2 FYNNEI. The V end was cut by 6 bases, the J end by 5 bases, with 22 bases between. CDR3 amino acids: CASSLVSGGGGTEAFF. In DNA, the CDR3 is TGTGCCAGCAGCTTAGTTAGTGGGGGAGGGGGAACTGAAGCTTTCTTT.